One sample yielded the 3 T cell receptor beta chains listed below, sequenced in a study of blood T cell repertoires in COVID-19. Some clones are missing from TCRdb's copy, which holds only in-frame ones; the method was immunoSEQ multiplex PCR. Of 250,000 to 300,000 clones listed, 86% are singletons. Material: peripheral blood. The receptor set was obtained from a man between 18 and 35 years old with active or convalescent COVID-19.

This chain uses TRBV11-2 with TRBJ2-3; TRBD2 is a possible D gene (5 bases). The germline V and J ends were trimmed by 1 base and 4 bases, with 6 bases remaining between them. CDR3 size: 13 residues. Germline CDR1 SGHAT, CDR2 FQNNGV. Here the CDR3 DNA reads TGTGCCAGCAGCTTAGCGGGGTCAGATACGCAGTATTTT. Encoded protein: CASSLAGSDTQYF.

The chain joins TRBV21-1 to TRBJ2-5; the D segment call TRBD1 is taken from the table without a DNA check. TRBV21-1 is reported as a pseudogene. The CDR3 is 16 residues long. CDR3: CASSKDAGSETETQYF. In nucleotides, the CDR3 is TGTGCCAGCAGCAAAGACGCAGGGTCCGAAACGGAGACCCAGTACTTC.

This chain links TRBV13 with TRBJ2-7, with 7 bases matching TRBD2. CDR3 length equals 18 residues. From germline, CDR1 is PRHDT and CDR2 FYEKMQ (reference sequence). Unmatched junction bases numbered 16, after V lost 0 bases and J lost 5 bases. In nucleotides, the CDR3 is TGTGCCAGCAGCTTAGGCCCTATGTTCGGCGGGAGTAAGGACGAGCAGTACTTC. This sequence encodes CASSLGPMFGGSKDEQYF.